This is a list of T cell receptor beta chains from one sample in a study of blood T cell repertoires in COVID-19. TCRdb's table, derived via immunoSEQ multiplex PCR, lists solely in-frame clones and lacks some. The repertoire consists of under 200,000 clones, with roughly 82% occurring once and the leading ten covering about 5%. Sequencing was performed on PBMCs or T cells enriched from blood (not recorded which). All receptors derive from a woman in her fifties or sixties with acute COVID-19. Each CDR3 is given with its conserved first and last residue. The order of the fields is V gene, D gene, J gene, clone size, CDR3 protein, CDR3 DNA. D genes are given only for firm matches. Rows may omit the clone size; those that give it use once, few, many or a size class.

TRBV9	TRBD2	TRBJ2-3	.	CASSVPSGGGLRTDTQYF	TGTGCCAGCAGCGTACCTAGCGGGGGGGGACTCAGGACAGATACGCAGTATTTT
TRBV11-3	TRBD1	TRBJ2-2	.	CASSFRTGGYTGELFF	TGTGCCAGCAGCTTTCGGACAGGGGGTTACACCGGGGAGCTGTTTTTT
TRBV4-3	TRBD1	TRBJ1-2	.	CASNPGTGGDGYTF	TGCGCCAGCAACCCCGGGACAGGGGGCGATGGCTACACCTTC
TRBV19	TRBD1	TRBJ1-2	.	CASKTDRPYGYTF	TGTGCCAGTAAAACGGACAGGCCCTATGGCTACACCTTC
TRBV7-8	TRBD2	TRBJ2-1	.	CASSLVGGLAGENEQFF	TGTGCCAGCAGCTTAGTTGGTGGGTTAGCGGGGGAGAATGAGCAGTTCTTC
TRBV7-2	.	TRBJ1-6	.	CASSLVTATFNSPLHF	TGTGCCAGCAGCTTAGTAACAGCAACTTTTAATTCACCCCTCCACTTT
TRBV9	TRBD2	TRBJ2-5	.	CASSPRREPSQETQYF	TGTGCCAGCAGCCCAAGGCGGGAGCCTAGCCAAGAGACCCAGTACTTC
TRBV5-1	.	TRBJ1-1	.	CASSLEGPRRANTEAFF	TGCGCCAGCAGCTTGGAAGGCCCTCGGCGGGCGAACACTGAAGCTTTCTTT
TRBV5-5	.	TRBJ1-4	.	CASSRGRVGTEKLFF	TGTGCCAGCAGCCGAGGTCGTGTAGGAACGGAAAAACTGTTTTTT
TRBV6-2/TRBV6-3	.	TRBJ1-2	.	CASSYSRDGYTF	TGTGCCAGCAGTTACTCGCGGGATGGCTACACCTTC
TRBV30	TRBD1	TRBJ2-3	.	CACNRDRGLGDTQYF	TGTGCCTGCAACCGGGACAGGGGGCTTGGGGATACGCAGTATTTT
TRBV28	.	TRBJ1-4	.	CASSLGGRAEKLFF	TGTGCCAGCAGTTTGGGGGGGCGCGCTGAAAAACTGTTTTTT
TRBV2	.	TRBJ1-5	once	CASSDRGTLNQPQHF	TGTGCCAGCAGTGATAGGGGGACGCTGAATCAGCCCCAGCATTTT
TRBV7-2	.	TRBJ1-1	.	CASSRLAENTEAFF	TGTGCCAGCAGCCGTCTGGCAGAAAACACTGAAGCTTTCTTT
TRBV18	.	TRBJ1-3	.	CASSPWESSGNTIYF	TGTGCCAGCTCACCGTGGGAGAGCTCTGGAAACACCATATATTTT
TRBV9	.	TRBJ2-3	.	CASSVPGTDTQYF	TGTGCCAGCAGCGTTCCCGGCACAGATACGCAGTATTTT
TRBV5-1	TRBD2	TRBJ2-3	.	CASSLSLAGVTDTQYF	TGCGCCAGCAGCTTGAGCTTAGCGGGGGTCACAGATACGCAGTATTTT
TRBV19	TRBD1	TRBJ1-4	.	CASSSGQDEKLFF	TGTGCCAGTAGTTCTGGACAGGATGAAAAACTGTTTTTT
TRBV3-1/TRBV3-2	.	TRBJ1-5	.	CASSLGQLSNQPQHF	TGTGCCAGCAGCCTCGGACAGCTTAGCAATCAGCCCCAGCATTTT
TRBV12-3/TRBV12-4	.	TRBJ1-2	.	CASSSPRGYTF	TGTGCCAGCAGTTCTCCCAGGGGCTACACCTTC
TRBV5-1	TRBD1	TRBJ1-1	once	CASRPGTGNTEAFF	TGCGCCAGCAGACCGGGGACAGGGAACACTGAAGCTTTCTTT
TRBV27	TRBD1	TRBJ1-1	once	CASTRDRANTEAFF	TGTGCCAGCACCAGGGACAGGGCGAACACTGAAGCTTTCTTT
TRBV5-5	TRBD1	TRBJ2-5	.	CASSRDRYETQYF	TGTGCCAGCAGCAGGGACAGGTACGAGACCCAGTACTTC